The source of this T cell receptor beta chain is a study of response to subunit inactivated influenza vaccine. Findings and limits, study-wide: Authors suggested few new T cells are recruited by each seasonal influenza vaccination.

TCRdb re-called the RT-PCR reads with MiXCR, one entry per CDR3 protein. Of hundreds of thousands of distinct CDR3 sequences in the sample, 14% were seen once. CDR3 length: 19 amino acids. Germline-derived CDR1 and CDR2 are DFQATT and SNEGSKA (reference sequence). Trimming stripped 5 bases from V and 7 bases from J, with 33 bases between. In regard to this clonotype: What it recognizes is unknown.

The sequence was collected from a man aged 45-65 years who received an inactivated influenza vaccine. This chain links TRBV20-1 with TRBJ1-5; a possible D gene is TRBD1 (5 bases). The material was PBMCs from blood, obtained less than 15 days before vaccination. The CDR3 spells CSALSSGPGRKGQGQPQHF. CDR3 sequence (DNA): TGCAGTGCTCTAAGCTCGGGGCCGGGACGGAAGGGTCAAGGGCAGCCCCAGCATTTT.